This TCR beta chain was observed in a study of vaccination effects on CD4 cells after COVID-19. Across the study: Subjects were given two BNT162b2 or mRNA-1273 vaccine doses. Findings of the study overall: Healthy vaccinees had only 1 of 255 vaccine-induced clones cross-react with common cold coronaviruses. Substantial clonal contraction characterized both infection- and vaccine-induced clones late after vaccination.

As regards this clone: Its antigen is unidentified.

Some clones are missing from TCRdb's copy, which holds only in-frame ones; the method was immunoSEQ multiplex PCR. The profile shows 50,000 to 60,000 clones, roughly 70% of them singletons. The V gene end was trimmed by 7 bases and the J gene end by 2 bases; junction bases not matched to a gene: 9. There are 15 residues in the CDR3. Germline CDR1 and CDR2: SEHNR and FQNEAQ (reference sequence). Before any sequencing was done, the ViraFEST assay used viral peptide pools to expand antigen-specific CD4+ T cells. With nine to eleven days of culture completed, CD4+ T cells were isolated. Nucleocapsid antibodies were negative in the vaccine recipients, who had never had SARS-CoV-2 infection.

This TCR derives from a human donor who received a COVID-19 vaccine. The chain is built from TRBV7-9 and TRBJ1-1; the match to TRBD1 covers 8 bases. The sequenced sample was CD4+ T cells from PBMCs cultured with SARS-CoV-2 spike peptides, obtained before COVID-19 vaccination. CDR3 in DNA: TGTGCCAGCAACGCCCCCGGACAGGGCAACACTGAAGCTTTCTTT. It translates to CASNAPGQGNTEAFF.